This T cell receptor beta chain was found in a study of a mutant IDH1 vaccine in newly diagnosed glioma (dated by TCRdb to the early 2020s). A note on the overall study: Across visits V03 through V10, patients got a total of eight vaccinations, given in weeks 1, 3, 5, 7, 11, 15, 19 and 23. Vaccination started 4-6 weeks after radiotherapy alone, or was given together with temozolomide cycles in the groups whose treatment included chemotherapy. The approximately 29 treated patients were roughly 62% male and roughly 40% female, with a mean age of around 40 years. Before enrollment, most patients had been given radiochemotherapy with temozolomide as standard therapy, while the rest had received either radiotherapy alone or temozolomide alone. Peripheral blood was collected at six visits: V03 (baseline), V05, V07, V10, V12 and V13. Longitudinal TCRB deep sequencing was performed for approximately 24 treated patients wherever samples were available for exploratory analyses.

The time point tag for this specimen amounts to: week 23, last vaccination. Each vaccine dose was 300 ug of a 20-mer mutant IDH1 peptide in Montanide, given subcutaneously with topical imiquimod. All donors had newly diagnosed IDH1-mutant astrocytomas of WHO grade 3 or 4 that showed loss of nuclear ATRX. The samples were drawn from NOA16, a multicentre, single-arm, open-label phase I trial in Germany that tested a mutant IDH1 peptide vaccine in humans for the first time. Genomic DNA for TCRB sequencing was extracted from EDTA blood using the DNeasy Blood and Tissue Kit. Library construction relied on the immunoSEQ multiplex PCR assay. Rearranged TCR beta chain sequences were amplified with the hsTCRB Kit following the manufacturer's protocol. An Illumina MiSeq was used to sequence the TCRB libraries. On the authors' methods: The kit vendor's proprietary platform handled demultiplexing, trimming and gene mapping. The immuneACCESS repertoire file appears here via TCRdb, limited to in-frame rearrangements. These files lack a portion of the clones; in checked studies, under half of the deficit traces to unresolved V genes, and the cause of the others is not known. Clone size and the V and J calls come from that table; the DNA yielded D and trimming. Recorded for this sample are under 50,000 clones; approximately 89% of them occurred a single time. The top ten clones comprise over 3.5% of the sample.

In regard to this clone: This receptor's antigen is unknown. Base qualities are not recorded, but no much larger clone differs from it by a single base.

CDR3 length: 14 amino acids, cysteine to phenylalanine. This entry keeps only the CDR3 DNA: 42 bases, framed from base 1. V was cut back by 1 base and J by 4 bases, leaving a gap of 8 bases between them. Taken from the germline V gene, the CDR1 and CDR2 loops are SGHTA and FQGTGA. The investigation overall reported the following: Immune responses induced by the vaccine were seen in approximately 92% of patients across multiple MHC alleles. According to the authors, sample limitations meant that analyses of patient blood samples could not be reproduced. Pseudoprogression appeared unrelated to alterations in the top peripheral T cell clonotypes detected by TCRB sequencing. Selection of PBMC samples for TCRB deep sequencing was based on availability.

Sample: PBMCs, taken from a glioma patient whose treatment included an IDH1 peptide vaccine. The clonotype comes from a man aged 50 or older with glioma. The sequence is built from TRBV7-3 and TRBJ1-5; no confident D gene assignment can be made. CDR3 region: CASSLSGVNQPQHF. DNA sequence: TGTGCCAGCAGCTTAAGTGGGGTAAATCAGCCCCAGCATTTT.